This T cell receptor (beta chain) was found in a study of tumor and adjacent non-tumor tissue in lung cancer. Study-level background: Stage I to III disease affected some 11 men and 5 women aged 31 to 76. Study findings and constraints: Top 100 clones took a larger repertoire share in normal lung. Compared with tumor, normal lung showed significantly lower TCR diversity.

This clonotype was seen a handful of times. Its antigen is not known. Per the germline V gene, CDR1 is GTSNPN and CDR2 is SVGIG (reference sequence). CDR3 length: 14 residues. V shed 1 base and J 6 bases; nucleotides not matched to a gene: 2. No cell sorting was done before RNA was extracted from the tissue. Newly diagnosed lung cancer patients had thoracic surgery in China, August–November 2014, without prior chemotherapy. A modified ARM-PCR protocol with three rounds of nested PCR amplified TCRbeta. TCRdb itself ran the multiplex PCR reads through MiXCR, one entry per CDR3 protein. The data show some 100,000 distinct CDR3 sequences, roughly 75% seen once.

The sequencing input was lung tumor tissue. V is TRBV30 and J is TRBJ2-5, with 13 bases matching TRBD2. The clonotype was recovered from a woman aged 60-70 years with non-small cell lung cancer. The chain's CDR3 is CAWSGTSGRKTQYF. For the CDR3, the DNA is TGTGCCTGGAGTGGGACTAGCGGGAGAAAGACCCAGTACTTC.